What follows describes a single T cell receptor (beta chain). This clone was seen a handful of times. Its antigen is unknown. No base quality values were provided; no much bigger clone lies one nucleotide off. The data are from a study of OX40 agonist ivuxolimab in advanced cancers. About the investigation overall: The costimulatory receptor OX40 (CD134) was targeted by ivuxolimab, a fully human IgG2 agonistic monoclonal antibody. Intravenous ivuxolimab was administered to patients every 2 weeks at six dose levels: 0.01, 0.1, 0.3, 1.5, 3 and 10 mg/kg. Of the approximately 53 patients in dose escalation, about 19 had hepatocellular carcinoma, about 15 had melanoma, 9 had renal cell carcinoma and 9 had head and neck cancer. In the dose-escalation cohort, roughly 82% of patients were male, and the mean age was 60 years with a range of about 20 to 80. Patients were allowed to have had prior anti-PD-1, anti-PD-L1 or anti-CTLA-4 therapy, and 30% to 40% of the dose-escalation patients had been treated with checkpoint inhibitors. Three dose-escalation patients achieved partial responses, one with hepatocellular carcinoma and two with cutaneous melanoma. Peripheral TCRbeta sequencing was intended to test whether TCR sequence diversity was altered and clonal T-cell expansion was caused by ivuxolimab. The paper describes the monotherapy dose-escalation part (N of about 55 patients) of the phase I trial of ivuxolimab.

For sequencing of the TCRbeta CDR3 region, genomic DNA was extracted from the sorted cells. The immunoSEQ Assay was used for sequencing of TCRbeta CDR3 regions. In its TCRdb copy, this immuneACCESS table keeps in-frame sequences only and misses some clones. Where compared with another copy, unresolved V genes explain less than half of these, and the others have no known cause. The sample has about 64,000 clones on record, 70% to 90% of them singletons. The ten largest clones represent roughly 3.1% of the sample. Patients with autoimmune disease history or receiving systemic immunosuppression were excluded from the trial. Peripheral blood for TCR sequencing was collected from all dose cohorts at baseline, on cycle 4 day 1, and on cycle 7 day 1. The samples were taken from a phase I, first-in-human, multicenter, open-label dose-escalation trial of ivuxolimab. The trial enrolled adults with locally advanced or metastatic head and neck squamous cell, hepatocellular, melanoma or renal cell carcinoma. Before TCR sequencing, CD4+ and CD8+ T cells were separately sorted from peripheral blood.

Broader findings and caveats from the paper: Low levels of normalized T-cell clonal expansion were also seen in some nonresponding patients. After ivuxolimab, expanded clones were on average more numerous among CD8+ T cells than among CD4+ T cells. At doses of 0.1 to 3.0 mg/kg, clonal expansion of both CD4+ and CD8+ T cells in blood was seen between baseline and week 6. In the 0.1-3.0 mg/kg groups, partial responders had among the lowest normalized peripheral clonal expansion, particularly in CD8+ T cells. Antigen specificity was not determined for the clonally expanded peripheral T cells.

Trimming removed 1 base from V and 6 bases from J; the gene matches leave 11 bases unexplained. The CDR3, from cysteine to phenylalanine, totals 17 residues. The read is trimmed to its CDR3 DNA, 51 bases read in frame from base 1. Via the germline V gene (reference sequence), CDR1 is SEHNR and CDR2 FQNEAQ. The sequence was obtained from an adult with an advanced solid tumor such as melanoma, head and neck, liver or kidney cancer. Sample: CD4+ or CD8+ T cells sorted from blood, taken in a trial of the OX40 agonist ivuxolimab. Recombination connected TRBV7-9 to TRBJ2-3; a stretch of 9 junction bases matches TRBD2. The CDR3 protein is CASSLVSSGARGDTQYF. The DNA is TGTGCCAGCAGCTTAGTGTCTAGCGGGGCCCGGGGGGATACGCAGTATTTT.